This is a list of T cell receptor beta chains from one sample in a study of blood T cell repertoires in COVID-19. The data were produced by immunoSEQ multiplex PCR, yet TCRdb's version contains in-frame clones alone and is incomplete. Here the sample spans 64,000 or so clones, roughly 93% being singletons. Specimen: peripheral blood. Every receptor here comes from a human donor in a cohort sampled during active COVID-19. Each CDR3 is given with its conserved first and last residue. Each record gives: J gene, clone size, V gene, D gene, CDR3 protein, CDR3 DNA. The D gene is left open where the match is weak. Expanded clones get a size class; other rows say once, few or many, or leave the size out.

>TRBJ2-7|-|TRBV28|-
CASTRLNEQYF
TGTGCCAGCACGAGATTGAACGAGCAGTACTTC
>TRBJ2-6|few|TRBV29-1|-
CSVEDIGTYSSGANVLTF
TGCAGCGTTGAAGATATTGGGACTTATAGCTCTGGGGCCAACGTCCTGACTTTC
>TRBJ1-2|-|TRBV28|-
CATLENYGYTF
TGTGCCACCCTGGAGAACTATGGCTACACCTTC
>TRBJ2-7|few|TRBV7-9|-
CASRKGVNYEQYF
TGTGCCAGCAGAAAGGGGGTTAACTACGAGCAGTACTTC
>TRBJ2-6|-|TRBV9|TRBD2
CASSVAMFGLAGVSRANVLTF
TGTGCCAGCAGCGTAGCAATGTTTGGACTAGCGGGTGTCTCTAGGGCCAACGTCCTGACTTTC
>TRBJ1-2|-|TRBV20-1|-
CSGNSIYGYTF
TGCAGTGGCAACAGTATATATGGCTACACCTTC
>TRBJ2-1|-|TRBV6-4|TRBD2
CASSLDSGAGAFVPFDEQFF
TGTGCCAGCAGTCTTGATTCGGGAGCGGGAGCTTTCGTTCCGTTCGATGAGCAGTTCTTC
>TRBJ2-3|-|TRBV5-4|-
CASSSGSAGRDTQYF
TGTGCCAGCAGCTCCGGGAGTGCGGGGAGGGATACGCAGTATTTT
>TRBJ2-7|-|TRBV11-2|-
CASSFIRGQGTYEQYF
TGTGCCAGCAGCTTTATTAGGGGTCAGGGAACGTACGAGCAGTACTTC
>TRBJ2-3|-|TRBV12-5|-
CASAPKRSTDTQYF
TGTGCTAGTGCCCCGAAACGGAGCACAGATACGCAGTATTTT
>TRBJ2-3|-|TRBV19|TRBD2
CASSEISGRITDTQYF
TGTGCCAGTAGTGAGATTAGCGGGAGGATCACAGATACGCAGTATTTT
>TRBJ2-6|-|TRBV19|-
CASSPLQGSGANVLTF
TGTGCCAGTAGCCCTCTTCAGGGCTCTGGGGCCAACGTCCTGACTTTC
>TRBJ1-3|-|TRBV5-1|TRBD1
CASSHGTAGNTIYF
TGCGCCAGCAGCCACGGGACAGCTGGAAACACCATATATTTT
>TRBJ2-5|-|TRBV7-2|TRBD2
CASSPDGSGRAQETQYF
TGTGCCAGCAGCCCTGACGGAAGCGGGAGGGCCCAAGAGACCCAGTACTTC
>TRBJ1-4|-|TRBV19|-
CASSIDHRSEKLFF
TGTGCCAGTAGTATAGACCATCGGTCTGAAAAACTGTTTTTT